These 25 T cell receptor beta chains came from one sample sequenced in a study of T cells after yellow fever vaccination. Each CDR3 protein is one row after TCRdb ran MiXCR on the 5' RACE reads. The sample includes a few hundred thousand distinct CDR3 sequences, less than 8.5% of them seen just once. This specimen was CD4+ T cells sorted from PBMCs, taken 15 days after the yellow fever booster vaccination. These receptors all come from a man aged 25-45 years who received the YFV17D yellow fever vaccine.

The CDR3 sequence is CASSILANTGELFF. DNA of the CDR3: TGTGCCAGTAGTATTTTAGCGAACACCGGGGAGCTGTTTTTT. J is TRBJ2-2 and V is TRBV19; D uncertain. The ends were cut back, 3 bases at V and 0 bases at J, with 5 bases in the middle. Germline V lookup: CDR1 LNHDA, CDR2 SQIVND (reference sequence). The CDR3 is 14 amino acids.

This rearrangement joins TRBV11-2 to TRBJ2-7; 8 nucleotides align to TRBD1. The ends lost 2 bases at V and 6 bases at J; junction bases unmatched: 6. The CDR3 spans 14 residues. Per germline, CDR1 SGHAT and CDR2 FQNNGV. In DNA form, the CDR3 reads TGTGCCAGCAGCTTAATCGGGACAGGATCCGAGCAGTACTTC. Protein sequence: CASSLIGTGSEQYF.

Concerning this clonotype: This could be a read error, since a much larger clone is one nucleotide away. The chain combines TRBV28 with TRBJ2-7; 7 bases are a match to TRBD1. CDR1 is MDHEN, CDR2 SYDVKM, per germline. The CDR3 consists of 13 residues. After removal of 8 bases from V and 1 base from J, the junction contained 5 bases not matched to a gene. This CDR3 reads CASDPGQSYEQYF. The CDR3 coding sequence is TGTGCCAGCGACCCGGGACAGTCCTACGAGCAGTACTTC.

The chain uses TRBV7-2 and TRBJ1-5; 7 bases align to TRBD1. The germline gives CDR1 SGHTA, CDR2 FQGNSA. CDR3 size: 15 residues. V shed 5 bases, J shed 0 bases, and the junction held 4 bases outside the gene matches. The CDR3, as DNA: TGTGCCAGCAGCCCAGGGACAGCTAGCAATCAGCCCCAGCATTTT. Translation: CASSPGTASNQPQHF. Full variable domain (rest looked up from reference TRBV7-2 and TRBJ1-5): GAGVSQSPSNKVTEKGKDVELRCDPISGHTALYWYRQSLGQGLEFLIYFQGNSAPDKSGLPSDRFSAERTGGSVSTLTIQRTQQEDSAVYLCASSPGTASNQPQHFGDGTRLSIL.

This clonotype turned up a few times. The rearrangement joins TRBV6-2 or TRBV6-3 to TRBJ2-7; 7 nucleotides line up with TRBD2. CDR1 and CDR2 (germline): MNHEY, SVGEGT. V dropped 6 bases and J dropped 3; count of bases not matched to a gene: 2. The CDR3 has 12 residues. The CDR3 region is CASRRDYYEQYF. CDR3 nucleotide sequence: TGTGCCAGCAGAAGGGACTACTACGAGCAGTACTTC.

This clonotype has a count of ten or more. The V gene is TRBV20-1, the J gene TRBJ1-5, with D possibly being TRBD1 (6 bases). V was pared by 6 bases and J by 3 bases, with 12 bases between. Germline V gene data show CDR1 as DFQATT and CDR2 as SNEGSKA (reference sequence). The length of the CDR3 is 13 residues. In nucleotides, the CDR3 is TGCAGTGCCACCCGGGGGCTCAATCAGCCCCAGCATTTT. Translated: CSATRGLNQPQHF.

The chain is built from TRBV12-3 or TRBV12-4 and TRBJ1-5; perhaps TRBD1 as D (5 bases). V lost 5 bases to trimming and J lost 2 bases, with 13 bases between them. The CDR3 contains 15 residues. The DNA for the CDR3 is TGTGCCAGCAGTCCTCGGCAGGGCGGCAATCAGCCCCAGCATTTT. This codes for CASSPRQGGNQPQHF.

This chain connects TRBV20-1 to TRBJ1-1; a weak D match, TRBD1 (6 bases). V gave up 3 bases and J gave up 0 bases, with 17 bases separating them. Germline lookup yields CDR1 DFQATT and CDR2 SNEGSKA (reference sequence). CDR3 size: 16 residues. The CDR3 region has the DNA TGCAGTGCTAGTTTGCCGGGGGCGGAGATGAACACTGAAGCTTTCTTT. Protein sequence: CSASLPGAEMNTEAFF.

The rearrangement links TRBV29-1 to TRBJ2-2; possibly TRBD1 for D (6 bases). Germline CDR1 is SQVTM and CDR2 is ANQGSEA. V lost 6 bases and J 6 bases, leaving 14 bases between the germline ends. CDR3 length: 13 amino acids. In DNA form, the CDR3 reads TGCAGCGTAGCCCAGGGGACCCCCGGGGAGCTGTTTTTT. Translation: CSVAQGTPGELFF.

This clonotype was found a few times. The chain carries TRBV20-1 and TRBJ2-5; 11 nucleotides agree with TRBD2. V was pared by 5 bases and J by 4 bases, with 9 bases of the junction left unmatched. CDR1 and CDR2 (germline): DFQATT, SNEGSKA (reference sequence). The CDR3 length is 15 residues. In DNA, the CDR3 is TGCAGTGCTCGGACACTAGCGGGAGTAGGAGAGACCCAGTACTTC. It specifies CSARTLAGVGETQYF.

This sequence joins TRBV4-1 and TRBJ2-7; perhaps TRBD2 as D (5 bases). V lost 4 bases and J 0 bases, leaving 7 bases between the germline ends. Per the germline V gene, CDR1 is MGHRA and CDR2 is YSYEKL. The CDR3 spans 13 residues. The CDR3 nucleotides read TGCGCCAGCAGCCCGGGGTTCTCCTACGAGCAGTACTTC. The encoded protein is CASSPGFSYEQYF.

A few counts support this clonotype. This chain connects TRBV20-1 to TRBJ2-1, with D unresolved. Germline V gene lookup returns CDR1 DFQATT and CDR2 SNEGSKA (reference sequence). The V end lost 5 bases, the J end lost 0 bases, and 11 bases lay between the germline ends. The CDR3 length is 14 residues. Here the CDR3 reads CSALGWSSYNEQFF. CDR3 nucleotides: TGCAGTGCTCTGGGCTGGAGCTCCTACAATGAGCAGTTCTTC.

To note about this clonotype: Possible read error: a much larger clone is one base away. The chain uses TRBV29-1 and TRBJ2-3; D not resolved. Germline CDR1 is SQVTM and CDR2 is ANQGSEA. Between the trimmed V and J ends, which lost 2 bases and 2 bases, there was a span of 8 bases. This CDR3 spans 13 amino acids. This CDR3 is CSVERWFTDTQYF. CDR3 nucleotide sequence: TGCAGCGTTGAACGATGGTTCACAGATACGCAGTATTTT.

This clonotype has ten or more counts. The rearrangement links TRBV6-2 or TRBV6-3 to TRBJ2-3; D may be TRBD2 (5 bases). The CDR3 runs to 15 residues. The germline V and J ends were trimmed by 6 bases and 0 bases, with 13 bases remaining between them. Germline V CDR1 and CDR2: MNHEY, SVGEGT. The CDR3 sequence: CASRDSPLSTDTQYF. The CDR3 DNA reads TGTGCCAGCAGGGACTCACCGCTTAGCACAGATACGCAGTATTTT.

Regarding this clonotype: The junction and the germline gene differ at one end; a read error may be behind it. This sequence joins TRBV12-3 or TRBV12-4 and TRBJ1-5, with 8 bases that match TRBD1. The CDR3 runs 14 residues. This CDR3 is CASSLPGGKQPQHF. The CDR3 DNA reads TGTGCCAGCAGTTTGCCAGGGGGCAAGCAGCCCCAGCATTTT.

The table lists this clonotype with a few counts. The gene calls are TRBV15 and TRBJ2-2; D remains unclear. The CDR3 loop spans 14 amino acids. The germline CDR1 and CDR2 sequences are LNHNV and YYDKDF (reference sequence). Trimming took off 8 bases at V and 0 bases at J, with 10 bases between the two ends. Written as DNA, the CDR3 is TGTGCCACCCGCGTCTACACGAACACCGGGGAGCTGTTTTTT. It is translated as CATRVYTNTGELFF.

This clonotype was recorded many times. The chain uses TRBV12-3 or TRBV12-4 and TRBJ2-5; tentative D call: TRBD2 (5 bases). Trimming shortened V by 6 bases and J by 4 bases, and 12 bases separated the two germline ends. This CDR3 is built from 13 residues. The CDR3 loop is CASRFAAGETQYF. CDR3 nucleotide sequence: TGTGCCAGCAGGTTCGCGGCGGGAGAGACCCAGTACTTC.

Only a few counts were recorded for this clonotype. The J gene is TRBJ1-1, the V gene TRBV5-1, with unresolved D. The CDR3 runs to 15 residues. V was clipped by 3 bases and J by 1 base, with 13 bases between them. The germline CDR1 and CDR2 sequences are SGHRS and YFSETQ. The CDR3 sequence: CASSSRAGSNTEAFF. The CDR3 DNA sequence: TGCGCCAGCAGCTCTCGGGCAGGCTCGAACACTGAAGCTTTCTTT.

This clonotype was recorded at least ten times. The chain is built from TRBV10-1 and TRBJ2-7; TRBD2 agrees at 7 bases. This CDR3 is 15 amino acids long. V was pared by 0 bases and J by 1 base, with 3 bases of the junction left unmatched. The germline V gene has CDR1 WNHNN and CDR2 SYGVQD (reference sequence). The CDR3 loop reads CASSESTGGSYEQYF. The CDR3 DNA sequence: TGCGCCAGCAGTGAGTCTACGGGAGGATCCTACGAGCAGTACTTC.

This clonotype was counted a few times. The chain recombines TRBV7-2 with TRBJ2-1, with TRBD2 matching 8 bases. The germline CDR1 and CDR2 sequences are SGHTA and FQGNSA. The V gene end was trimmed by 5 bases and the J gene end by 8 bases; junction bases not matched to a gene: 14. The CDR3 has 16 amino acids. The CDR3 protein is CASSPQPGLGLDEQFF. For the CDR3, the DNA is TGTGCCAGCAGCCCACAACCGGGACTAGGATTAGATGAGCAGTTCTTC.

In its sample, this clonotype was seen many times. V and J are TRBV29-1 and TRBJ2-7; TRBD2 matches at 11 bases. V dropped 6 bases and J dropped 4; count of bases not matched to a gene: 5. Germline loops: CDR1 SQVTM, CDR2 ANQGSEA. The CDR3 is 13 residues long. Here the CDR3 reads CSVVAGGPYEQYF. The CDR3 coding sequence is TGCAGCGTAGTAGCGGGAGGGCCTTACGAGCAGTACTTC.

J is TRBJ2-3 and V is TRBV7-8; 8 nucleotides agree with TRBD2. V lost 5 bases, J lost 0 bases, and 7 bases stayed unmatched. CDR1 and CDR2 from the germline V gene are SGHVS and FQNEAQ. The CDR3 loop spans 16 amino acids. CDR3 DNA sequence: TGTGCCAGCAGCCCCAGAATAGCGGGAAGCACAGATACGCAGTATTTT. Amino acid sequence: CASSPRIAGSTDTQYF.

This clonotype was seen more than once but under ten times. This CDR3 is CASSELPGENYGYTF. CDR3 sequence (DNA): TGTGCCAGCAGTGAACTACCGGGAGAGAACTATGGCTACACCTTC. The chain combines TRBV6-1 with TRBJ1-2; D remains unclear. V lost 2 bases, J lost 2 bases, and 12 bases lay in between. The CDR3 consists of 15 residues. Germline V gene lookup returns CDR1 MNHNS and CDR2 SASEGT.

The chain recombines TRBV7-6 with TRBJ1-5, with TRBD1 matching over 7 bases. CDR1 and CDR2 (germline): SGHVS, FNYEAQ. V shed 7 bases and J 7 bases; nucleotides not matched to a gene: 10. The CDR3 spans 14 residues. CDR3 coding DNA: TGTGCCAGCATCATAGAGGCAGGGGGGCAGCCCCAGCATTTT. It yields the protein CASIIEAGGQPQHF.

The chain links TRBV12-3 or TRBV12-4 to TRBJ1-2; D unresolved. With 4 bases removed from V and 8 bases from J, the gap between germline ends came to 17 bases. The CDR3 contains 14 residues. CDR3 region: CASSSDRGVRGYTF. The CDR3 DNA follows: TGTGCCAGCAGTTCAGATCGCGGGGTACGGGGCTACACCTTC.